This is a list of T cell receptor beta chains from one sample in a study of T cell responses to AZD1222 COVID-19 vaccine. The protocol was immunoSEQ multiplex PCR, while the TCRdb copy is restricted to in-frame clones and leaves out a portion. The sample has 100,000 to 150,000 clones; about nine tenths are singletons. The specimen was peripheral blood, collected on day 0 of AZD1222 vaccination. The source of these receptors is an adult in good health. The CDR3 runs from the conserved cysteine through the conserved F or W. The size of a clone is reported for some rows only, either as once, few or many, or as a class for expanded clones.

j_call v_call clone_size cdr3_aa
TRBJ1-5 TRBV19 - CASSIGTGESNQPQHF
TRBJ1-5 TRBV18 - CASSLGTASNQPQHF
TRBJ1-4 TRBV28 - CASNPAGQVNEKLFF
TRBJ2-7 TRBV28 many CASSPPEGIGYEQYF
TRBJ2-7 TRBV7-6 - CASSLVASGRSSYEQYF
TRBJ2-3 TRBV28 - CASSRAGTDTQYF
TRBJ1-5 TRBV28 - CASSFPIINQPQHF
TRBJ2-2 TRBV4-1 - CASSQSRGRADGELFF
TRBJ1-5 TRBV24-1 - CATSDNRGRNQPQHF
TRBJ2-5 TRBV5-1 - CASSLRTSGRGGTQYF
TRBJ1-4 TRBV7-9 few CASSARTGENEKLFF
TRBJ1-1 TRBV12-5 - CASGPGGGKDTEAFF
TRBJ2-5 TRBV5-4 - CASSTGGRSQETQYF
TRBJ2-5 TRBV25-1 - CASSEGSNQETQYF
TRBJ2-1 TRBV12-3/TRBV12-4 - CASSLDSNNEQFF
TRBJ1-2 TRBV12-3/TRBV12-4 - CASSRSQGYGYTF
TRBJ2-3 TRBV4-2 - CASSQSPSGKLADTQYF
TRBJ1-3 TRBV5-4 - CASSLGGRFFSGNTIYF
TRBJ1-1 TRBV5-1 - CASSLAQDRANTEAFF
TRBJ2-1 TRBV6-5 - CASSISGRDNEQFF
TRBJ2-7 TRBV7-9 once CASSLAPPGYEQYF
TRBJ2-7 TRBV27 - CASSLSEGEQYF
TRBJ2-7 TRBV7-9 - CASSLPGRAYEQYF
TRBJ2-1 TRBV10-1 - CASAASNIREQFF
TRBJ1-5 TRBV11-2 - CASSSQVGSSAQHF
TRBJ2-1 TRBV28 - CASTTSGRIGFF
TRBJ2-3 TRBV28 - CASSYTGGGEGTDTQYF
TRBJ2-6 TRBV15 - CATSRRSSGANVLTF
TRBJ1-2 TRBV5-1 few CASSSGLGTGGHGYTF
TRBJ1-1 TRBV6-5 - CASSIQENTEAFF
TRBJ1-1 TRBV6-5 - CASTWDRGRTEAFF
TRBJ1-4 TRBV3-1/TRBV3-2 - CASSPSFNEKLFF
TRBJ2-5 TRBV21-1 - CASSDGLQETQYF
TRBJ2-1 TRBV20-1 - CSAYRDNEQFF
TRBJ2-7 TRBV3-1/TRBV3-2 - CASSQETTGGEQYF
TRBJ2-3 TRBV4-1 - CASSQPQAGTQYF
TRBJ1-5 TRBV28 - CASARGGDQPQHF
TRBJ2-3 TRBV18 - CASSGDRGTDTQYF
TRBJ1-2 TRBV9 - CASSAGYRVQGNYGYTF
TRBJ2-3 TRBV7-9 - CASSPRGGDTQYF
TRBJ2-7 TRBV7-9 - CASSSAPSYEQYF